Below, 5 T cell receptor beta chains from the same sample are listed, as sequenced in a study of cytomegalovirus exposure and HLA in healthy donors. This table comes from immunoSEQ multiplex PCR, and its TCRdb copy is limited to in-frame clones, with some not included. The data show 71,000 or so clones, nearly 95% seen once. The sample consisted of PBMCs. The source is a woman between 18 and 29 years old in good health and CMV-seronegative.

The sample holds one count of this clone. The rearrangement joins TRBV13 to TRBJ2-7; maybe TRBD2 (6 bases). Trimming took off 0 bases at V and 1 base at J, with 10 bases between the two ends. The CDR3 contains 15 residues. From germline, CDR1 is PRHDT and CDR2 FYEKMQ (reference sequence). CDR3 nucleotide sequence: TGTGCCAGCAGCTTAGGCGGGAGTGTGTCCTACGAGCAGTACTTC. It translates to CASSLGGSVSYEQYF.

V and J are TRBV4-3 and TRBJ2-1; D gene uncertain. The length of the CDR3 is 13 residues. Trimming left V 5 bases short and J 2 bases short, with 7 bases between. Looked up from germline, CDR1 is LGHNA and CDR2 is YSLEER. The CDR3 DNA follows: TGCGCCAGCAGCGCTGGGCCCTACAATGAGCAGTTCTTC. This gives the protein CASSAGPYNEQFF.

V is TRBV11-2 and J is TRBJ2-7; TRBD1 matches 7 bases. CDR1 and CDR2 from the germline V gene are SGHAT and FQNNGV. Trimming removed 1 base from V and 7 bases from J; junction bases left unmatched: 13. The CDR3 contains 16 residues. CDR3 sequence: CASSLARDRPQGEQYF. DNA of the CDR3: TGTGCCAGCAGCTTAGCCCGGGACAGACCCCAAGGGGAGCAGTACTTC.

The chain is built from TRBV5-1 and TRBJ2-1, with 8 bases identical to TRBD2. J lost 5 bases, V lost 4 bases, and 8 bases had no gene match. Germline assignment: CDR1 SGHRS and CDR2 YFSETQ. The CDR3 consists of 15 residues. The CDR3 loop is CASSEPERGNNEQFF. CDR3 nucleotide sequence: TGCGCCAGCAGCGAACCAGAGCGGGGGAACAATGAGCAGTTCTTC.

The chain is built from TRBV5-1 and TRBJ2-1; 12 bases agree with TRBD2. The V gene's germline CDR1 is SGHRS and CDR2 YFSETQ. V lost 5 bases and J lost 4; bases outside the gene matches: 7. The CDR3 length is 16 residues. This chain's CDR3 is CASRLRTSGVYNEQFF. Here the CDR3 DNA reads TGCGCCAGCAGGTTGCGGACTAGCGGGGTTTACAATGAGCAGTTCTTC.